These 26 T cell receptor beta chains originate from one sample sequenced in a study of molecular identifiers for immune sequencing clone quantification. TCRdb analysed the PCR reads with MiXCR anew, one entry per CDR3 protein. This sample has fewer than 350,000 distinct CDR3 sequences, with 20% to 25% found just once. Sequences were obtained from naive CD8+ T cells from blood, with Jurkat cell RNA spiked in. Subset in this sample: FACS-sorted CD8+CD4-CCR7+CD45RA+ naive T cells. The receptors shown here come from a human donor in good health. Some libraries in this study had Jurkat cell RNA spiked in.

This clonotype has ten or more counts. The chain couples TRBV7-9 to TRBJ2-6, with D hard to call. Germline CDR1 SEHNR, CDR2 FQNEAQ (reference sequence). This CDR3 region has 18 residues. Trimming took off 0 bases at V and 0 bases at J, with 12 bases between the two ends. The CDR3 spells CASSLALVASSGANVLTF. The CDR3, as DNA: TGTGCCAGCAGCTTAGCGCTGGTCGCTAGCTCTGGGGCCAACGTCCTGACTTTC.

As to this clonotype: This may be a read error, as it is one base from a much larger clone. This chain links TRBV6-5 with TRBJ2-1; 7 nucleotides agree with TRBD2. Germline values: CDR1 MNHEY, CDR2 SVGAGI. The CDR3 loop spans 15 amino acids. J gave up 4 bases and V 2 bases, and 5 bases lay outside the gene matches. The CDR3 coding sequence is TGTGCCAGCAGTTACATTAGCGGGTGGTACAATGAGCAGTTCTTC. Translated, it gives CASSYISGWYNEQFF.

A word on this clonotype: With a much larger clone just one base away, this may be a read error. The V and J genes are TRBV13 and TRBJ2-5, with 11 bases lining up with TRBD2. The CDR3 extends over 15 amino acids. CDR1 PRHDT and CDR2 FYEKMQ come from the germline V gene (reference sequence). CDR3 in DNA: TGTGCCGGCAGCGACGGACTAGCGGGTCCGGAGACCCAGTACTTC. It specifies CAGSDGLAGPETQYF.

Ten or more counts support this clonotype. V and J are TRBV20-1 and TRBJ2-7; D might be TRBD1 (5 bases). The CDR3 extends over 12 amino acids. Germline assignment: CDR1 DFQATT and CDR2 SNEGSKA (reference sequence). Trimming removed 3 bases at V and 4 bases at J, with 10 bases between. The CDR3 reads CSARFQGYEQYF. CDR3 DNA: TGCAGTGCTAGGTTCCAGGGTTACGAGCAGTACTTC.

This clonotype was counted many times. This CDR3 reads CASSHPGLTYNEQFF. The CDR3 nucleotides read TGTGCCAGCAGCCATCCGGGACTAACCTACAATGAGCAGTTCTTC. The chain employs TRBV4-2 and TRBJ2-1; 7 bases map to TRBD2. CDR1 is LGHNA, CDR2 YNFKEQ, per germline. The CDR3 consists of 15 residues. Trimming took 3 bases from V and 2 from J; bases not matched to a gene: 4.

The chain carries TRBV2 and TRBJ2-5; D call uncertain. Germline V CDR1 and CDR2: SNHLY, FYNNEI. There are 14 residues in the CDR3. V lost 5 bases and J 4 bases, leaving 14 bases between the germline ends. The CDR3 DNA sequence: TGTGCCAGCAGTCCCGTGGGCGGAACAGAGACCCAGTACTTC. This gives the protein CASSPVGGTETQYF.

V is TRBV2 and J is TRBJ1-2; no clear D gene. Per the germline V gene, CDR1 is SNHLY and CDR2 is FYNNEI. Trimming cost V 9 bases and J 4 bases, with 15 bases left between them. This CDR3 has 13 residues. The CDR3 DNA is TGTGCCAGTAGCCCCCCAGGCACCTATGGCTACACCTTC. This encodes CASSPPGTYGYTF.

This clonotype was observed at least ten times. The rearrangement joins TRBV28 to TRBJ2-2; D gene unclear. Germline-derived CDR1 and CDR2 are MDHEN and SYDVKM. The CDR3 length is 14 residues. V lost 3 bases and J 1 base, leaving 6 bases between the germline ends. The DNA for the CDR3 is TGTGCCAGCAGTTTCTACGGGAACACCGGGGAGCTGTTTTTT. Residues: CASSFYGNTGELFF.

Only a few counts were recorded for this clonotype. This may come from a read error, since a much larger clone is one base off. V and J are TRBV6-5 and TRBJ2-3, with TRBD2 identical over 11 bases. The CDR3 length is 17 residues. Germline V lookup: CDR1 MNHEY, CDR2 SVGAGI. The CDR3 DNA reads TGTGTCAGCGGCACCCCACCGACTAGCGGGACGTCAGATACGCAGTATTTT. It codes for CVSGTPPTSGTSDTQYF.

This clonotype was detected many times. The chain uses TRBV4-3 and TRBJ2-1; D ambiguous. Germline values: CDR1 LGHNA, CDR2 YSLEER. The CDR3 covers 15 residues. V was clipped by 1 base and J by 0 bases, with 7 bases between them. Written as DNA, the CDR3 is TGCGCCAGCAGCCAAGCGGACGTCTCCTACAATGAGCAGTTCTTC. The encoded protein is CASSQADVSYNEQFF.

The V and J genes are TRBV3-1 and TRBJ2-5, with D perhaps TRBD1 or TRBD2 (5 bases each). Germline V gives CDR1 LGHDT, CDR2 YNNKEL (reference sequence). The CDR3 contains 15 residues. V lost 0 bases and J lost 5, with 13 bases in between. CDR3 amino acids: CASSQEGRETETQYF. Here the CDR3 DNA reads TGTGCCAGCAGCCAAGAGGGCAGGGAGACGGAGACCCAGTACTTC.

This chain uses TRBV19 with TRBJ2-5, with 14 nucleotides matching TRBD2. This CDR3 contains 20 residues. Germline CDR1 reads LNHDA; CDR2 reads SQIVND (reference sequence). V lost 3 bases to trimming and J lost 5 bases; unmatched junction nucleotides: 17. In nucleotides, the CDR3 is TGTGCCAGTAGTATTGAAGGACTAGCGGGGGGTACACCGTTGTCGGAGACCCAGTACTTC. It translates to CASSIEGLAGGTPLSETQYF.

This clonotype was picked up a small number of times. The V gene is TRBV27, the J gene TRBJ2-7; TRBD1 aligns across 10 bases. From germline, CDR1 is MNHEY and CDR2 SMNVEV (reference sequence). There are 15 residues in the CDR3. Trimming at V came to 8 bases and at J to 4 bases, leaving 11 bases not matched to a gene. CDR3 nucleotides: TGTGCCAGCGGGCCGCGGGACAGGGGTATGTACGAGCAGTACTTC. Protein product: CASGPRDRGMYEQYF.

This clonotype came up a few times. J is TRBJ2-7 and V is TRBV19; 8 bases line up with TRBD1. There are 15 residues in the CDR3. J was trimmed by 2 bases and V by 5 bases; bases with no gene match: 8. Germline lookup yields CDR1 LNHDA and CDR2 SQIVND (reference sequence). CDR3 region: CASSVGTGGPYEQYF. In DNA form, the CDR3 reads TGTGCCAGTAGTGTGGGGACAGGTGGGCCCTACGAGCAGTACTTC.

This clonotype appeared once. A read error is possible here, since a much larger clone lies one base away. V usage is TRBV6-5 and J usage is TRBJ1-2; D uncertain. Germline lookup yields CDR1 MNHEY and CDR2 SVGAGI. The CDR3 extends over 16 amino acids. CDR3 region: CASSYGLSATNYGCTF. The CDR3 DNA sequence: TGTGCCAGCAGTTACGGTCTTTCTGCTACTAACTATGGCTGCACCTTC.

This clonotype has ten or more counts. The CDR3 loop is CASSLGTSGSGVEFF. CDR3 sequence (DNA): TGTGCCAGCAGTTTAGGGACTAGCGGAAGTGGTGTAGAGTTCTTC. This chain joins TRBV12-3 or TRBV12-4 and TRBJ2-1, with 10 bases lining up with TRBD2. The trim removed 1 base at V and 14 bases at J, leaving 11 bases unmatched. This CDR3 has 15 residues.

V is TRBV11-2 and J is TRBJ1-6; D ambiguous. Trimming stripped 0 bases from V and 13 bases from J, with 7 bases between. This CDR3 has 12 amino acids. CDR1 and CDR2 from the germline V gene are SGHAT and FQNNGV. CDR3 sequence reads: CASSLDVSPLHF. The CDR3 DNA sequence: TGTGCCAGCAGCTTAGATGTATCCCCCCTCCACTTT. The full variable domain, its missing parts supplied by reference TRBV11-2 and TRBJ1-6, is EAGVAQSPRYKIIEKRQSVAFWCNPISGHATLYWYQQILGQGPKLLIQFQNNGVVDDSQLPKDRFSAERLKGVDSTLKIQPAKLEDSAVYLCASSLDVSPLHFGNGTRLTVT.

This clonotype has ten or more counts. The gene calls are TRBV27 and TRBJ2-3, with a possible D match to TRBD2 (6 bases). Germline loops: CDR1 MNHEY, CDR2 SMNVEV (reference sequence). This CDR3 has 14 amino acids. Trimming took 7 bases from V and 5 from J, leaving 16 bases between them. The CDR3 reads CASTAGRAIDTQYF. In DNA form, the CDR3 reads TGTGCCAGCACCGCGGGGCGCGCGATAGATACGCAGTATTTT.

This clonotype has a count of ten or more. The genes are TRBV19 and TRBJ1-5; no reliable D call. V was cut by 1 base and J by 4 bases, with 14 bases left in between. Germline lookup yields CDR1 LNHDA and CDR2 SQIVND (reference sequence). This CDR3 is 16 amino acids long. The CDR3 protein is CASSIGSRAGNQPQHF. The CDR3 nucleotides are TGTGCCAGTAGTATAGGCTCCCGGGCGGGAAATCAGCCCCAGCATTTT. The entire variable domain, with the rest obtained from reference TRBV19 and TRBJ1-5, is as follows: DGGITQSPKYLFRKEGQNVTLSCEQNLNHDAMYWYRQDPGQGLRLIYYSQIVNDFQKGDIAEGYSVSREKKESFPLTVTSAQKNPTAFYLCASSIGSRAGNQPQHFGDGTRLSIL.

This clonotype was counted at least ten times. This chain uses TRBV7-2 with TRBJ2-2; TRBD1 might be the D (5 bases). Trimming took off 1 base at V and 5 bases at J, with 17 bases between the two ends. The germline gives CDR1 SGHTA, CDR2 FQGNSA. CDR3 length: 17 amino acids. CDR3 in DNA: TGTGCCAGCAGCTTAGTGGTCTCGGACACGTCTACCGGGGAGCTGTTTTTT. This codes for CASSLVVSDTSTGELFF.

A word on this clonotype: The junction does not match germline at one end; this may be a read error. The chain links TRBV14 to TRBJ2-1; maybe TRBD1 (6 bases). The length of the CDR3 is 16 residues. Per the germline V gene, CDR1 is SGHDN and CDR2 is FVKESK. CDR3 region: CTSSPFADSSYNEQFF. The CDR3 region has the DNA TGTACCAGCAGCCCCTTTGCGGACAGCTCCTACAATGAGCAGTTCTTC. Full variable domain (rest looked up from reference TRBV14 and TRBJ2-1): EAGVTQFPSHSVIEKGQTVTLRCDPISGHDNLYWYRRVMGKEIKFLLHFVKESKQDESGMPNNRFLAERTGGTYSTLKVQPAELEDSGVYFCTSSPFADSSYNEQFFGPGTRLTVL.

This clonotype has at least ten counts. This sequence joins TRBV30 and TRBJ2-1; 13 bases are shared with TRBD2. Trimming removed 6 bases from V and 1 base from J; junction bases left unmatched: 3. Germline CDR1 and CDR2: GTSNPN and SVGIG (reference sequence). The CDR3 extends over 15 amino acids. The CDR3 coding sequence is TGTGCCTGCGCGGGACTAGCGGGGTCCTACAATGAGCAGTTCTTC. Amino acid sequence: CACAGLAGSYNEQFF.

In this sample, this clonotype turned up a few times. The chain uses TRBV11-2 and TRBJ2-7, with D perhaps matching TRBD1 (6 bases). The CDR3 extends over 14 amino acids. Germline CDR1 and CDR2: SGHAT and FQNNGV. V was cut by 5 bases and J by 3 bases, with 14 bases left in between. The CDR3 DNA follows: TGTGCCAGCAGCCCCTGGACAGACTTCTACGAGCAGTACTTC. It translates to CASSPWTDFYEQYF.

This clonotype was recorded at least ten times. This chain joins TRBV20-1 and TRBJ2-7, with 12 bases that match TRBD2. Germline V gene lookup returns CDR1 DFQATT and CDR2 SNEGSKA (reference sequence). The trim removed 4 bases at V and 5 bases at J, leaving 6 bases unmatched. The CDR3 loop spans 14 amino acids. CDR3 sequence: CSATVLAGGHEQYF. In DNA form, the CDR3 reads TGCAGTGCTACGGTACTAGCGGGAGGCCACGAGCAGTACTTC.

This chain links TRBV12-3 or TRBV12-4 with TRBJ1-2; possible D gene TRBD1, 6 bases. V gave up 1 base and J gave up 4 bases, with 34 bases separating them. The CDR3 has 22 residues. For the CDR3, the DNA is TGTGCCAGCAGTTTAGATTGGGGGGTTGATATTCGTCCCTCGGACAGTGGCTATGGCTACACCTTC. Translating gives CASSLDWGVDIRPSDSGYGYTF.

This clonotype was detected only a few times. This rearrangement joins TRBV27 to TRBJ2-7, with 8 bases that match TRBD2. In germline, CDR1 is MNHEY, CDR2 SMNVEV (reference sequence). V gave up 6 bases and J gave up 0 bases; unmatched junction bases: 16. The CDR3 runs 18 residues. CDR3 nucleotide sequence: TGTGCCAGCAGATCAGTTTACGGGGGGGTCGGGGTCTCCTACGAGCAGTACTTC. Its protein product is CASRSVYGGVGVSYEQYF.